In this sample, the clone carrying this TCR beta chain turned up a few times. The data derive from a study of cytotoxic CD8 clonotypes in ibrutinib-treated CLL. The CDR3 contains 13 residues. From germline, CDR1 is SGHRS and CDR2 YFSETQ. With 4 bases removed from V and 10 bases from J, the gap between germline ends came to 15 bases. Assay used: immunoSEQ multiplex PCR; TCRdb lists only in-frame clones, some missing. The sample has around 60,000 clones, roughly 59% seen once. The sequencing here drew on PBMCs, taken after 12 months of ibrutinib treatment. The chain employs TRBV5-1 and TRBJ2-1; D may be TRBD2 (6 bases). This clonotype was obtained from a human donor with chronic lymphocytic leukemia. The CDR3 bases are TGCGCCAGCAGCCCAGCGACTAGTCGGGAGCAGTTCTTC. Residues: CASSPATSREQFF.